This TCR beta chain was identified during a study of radiation and T cells in renal cell carcinoma. On the study more broadly: Nephrectomy followed 15 Gy stereotactic body radiation by 4 weeks. Study outcomes and limitations: Without pretreatment biopsies, baseline tumor clonotype presence was undetermined.

Time point of the sample: blood 2 weeks post-SBRT. Treatment defined: 15 Gy SBRT to primary tumor, nephrectomy 4 weeks later. Serial blood draws occurred at baseline and 2 and 4 weeks post-SBRT. This renal cell carcinoma was of the clear cell type. Looked up from germline, CDR1 is SGDLS and CDR2 is YYNGEE. V trimming: 4 bases; J trimming: 2 bases; junction bases outside the gene matches: 9. This CDR3 comprises 15 residues. A remark on this clone: What it binds is unknown.

The assay was immunoSEQ multiplex PCR, and TCRdb's table has in-frame clones only and misses some. This sample carries about 130,000 clones, approximately 90% of them seen once, and the ten largest clones take nearly 6%. The chain recombines TRBV9 with TRBJ2-7; 7 nucleotides align to TRBD1. The receptor was derived from an older woman with renal cell carcinoma. The sequenced sample was blood, obtained from a patient whose treatment included radiotherapy and nephrectomy. CDR3 in DNA: TGTGCCAGCAGCCAAAGACAGGGCGCTCCCTACGAGCAGTACTTC. Its protein is CASSQRQGAPYEQYF.